The entry below gives a single T cell receptor beta chain sequence along with its context. The target antigen is unknown. The sample originates from a study of cytomegalovirus exposure and HLA in healthy donors. The wider study: The same platform was used for the 100 to 150 validation repertoires and the 500 to 700 first-cohort repertoires, a later analysis reported.

Study observations and caveats: First-cohort TCR clusters were later found to tend to co-occur in the 120 validation repertoires. Confirmation in vitro established that three CMV-associated chains were specific for CMV antigens. Altogether, 164 TCR beta chains were recorded as cytomegalovirus-associated.

The table came from immunoSEQ multiplex PCR; TCRdb's copy has only in-frame clones and leaves some out. Of under 100,000 clones detected, around 96% appear once; the ten largest clones hold under 1.5%. The germline V and J ends were trimmed by 0 bases and 9 bases, with 7 bases remaining between them. Germline V gene data show CDR1 as SGHRS and CDR2 as YFSETQ. The CDR3 is 12 amino acids. This receptor was taken from a young woman in good health and CMV-seronegative. Sequencing input: PBMCs. This chain uses TRBV5-1 with TRBJ2-1, with D uncertain. The CDR3 here is CASSLEEREQFF. For the CDR3, the DNA is TGCGCCAGCAGCTTGGAAGAGCGTGAGCAGTTCTTC.